Below, one TCR beta chain is given with its context. The sample comes from a study of blood T cell repertoires in COVID-19. Study background: Acute and convalescent COVID-19 specimens originated in the United States, Italy and Spain.

Original handling: Quantification of nucleated cells was approximated via reference gene primer amplification. Clones were sequenced by immunoSEQ multiplex PCR, and TCRdb holds only the in-frame ones, with some missing. V, J and clone size are those of that table, while D and trimming were read from the DNA. The data hold some 120,000 clones, with 90% observed a single time. Trimming took off 5 bases at V and 1 base at J, with 9 bases between the two ends. Germline values: CDR1 LNHDA, CDR2 SQIVND (reference sequence). This CDR3 has 14 residues. Sequenced: peripheral blood. This TCR was recovered from a man between 50 and 59 years old with active COVID-19. This chain links TRBV19 with TRBJ2-4, with D possibly TRBD1 on 5 matching bases. The CDR3 DNA sequence: TGTGCCAGTAGTTCGACAGACGCCAAAAACATTCAGTACTTC. Its protein product is CASSSTDAKNIQYF. Complete variable domain (other parts from reference TRBV19 and TRBJ2-4): DGGITQSPKYLFRKEGQNVTLSCEQNLNHDAMYWYRQDPGQGLRLIYYSQIVNDFQKGDIAEGYSVSREKKESFPLTVTSAQKNPTAFYLCASSSTDAKNIQYFGAGTRLSVL.